These 22 T cell receptor beta chains were all obtained from the same sample, sequenced in a study of Graves' ophthalmopathy and Graves' hyperthyroidism. From RNA, the CDR3 regions of TCR beta chains were amplified and sequenced. HTBI-primed RT-PCR formed the first round, and a multiplex PCR formed the second. TCRdb reanalysed the multiplex PCR reads using MiXCR and keeps one entry per CDR3 protein. The table lists over a million distinct CDR3 sequences, 36% of them singletons. Sequences were obtained from peripheral blood or thyroid tissue (not recorded which). These receptors were collected from an adult man with Graves' hyperthyroidism.

The chain carries TRBV9 and TRBJ2-2; D is perhaps TRBD1 or TRBD2 (6 bases each). Trimming cost V 3 bases and J 6 bases, with 15 bases left between them. Germline-derived CDR1 and CDR2 are SGDLS and YYNGEE. This CDR3 has 15 amino acids. The CDR3 reads CASSGEGGGAGELFF. The CDR3 DNA reads as TGTGCCAGCAGCGGAGAGGGGGGCGGTGCCGGGGAGCTGTTTTTT.

This clonotype was detected a few times. The chain couples TRBV9 to TRBJ2-5; 9 bases match TRBD2. V was clipped by 3 bases and J by 5 bases; unmatched bases: 8. Germline CDR1 and CDR2: SGDLS and YYNGEE. The CDR3 covers 15 residues. The chain's CDR3 is CASSGTGLASETQYF. CDR3 coding DNA: TGTGCCAGCAGCGGTACGGGACTAGCAAGCGAGACCCAGTACTTC. Filled out from reference TRBV9 and TRBJ2-5, the complete variable domain reads DSGVTQTPKHLITATGQRVTLRCSPRSGDLSVYWYQQSLDQGLQFLIQYYNGEERAKGNILERFSAQQFPDLHSELNLSSLELGDSALYFCASSGTGLASETQYFGPGTRLLVL.

This clonotype was counted at least ten times. The CDR3 reads CASSHNRGMNTEAFF. DNA of the CDR3: TGTGCCAGCAGTCATAACAGGGGCATGAACACTGAAGCTTTCTTT. This rearrangement joins TRBV7-9 to TRBJ1-1, with 7 nucleotides matching TRBD1. Germline assignment: CDR1 SEHNR and CDR2 FQNEAQ (reference sequence). The CDR3 has 15 residues. Trimming at V came to 6 bases and at J to 0 bases, leaving 7 bases not matched to a gene.

Note on this clonotype: With a much larger clone just one base away, this may be a read error. V gene TRBV12-3 or TRBV12-4 combines with J gene TRBJ1-5; D is ambiguous. V gave up 0 bases and J gave up 5 bases, with 8 bases separating them. The CDR3 sequence is 14 residues long. Written as DNA, the CDR3 is TGTGCCAGCAGTTTAGCAGTACCCGATCAGCCCCAGCATTTT. This encodes CASSLAVPDQPQHF.

The CDR3 region is CASTRDRSNQPQHF. CDR3 nucleotide sequence: TGTGCCAGCACCCGGGACAGGAGCAATCAGCCCCAGCATTTT. The chain recombines TRBV6-1 with TRBJ1-5; 8 bases align to TRBD1. The ends lost 7 bases at V and 1 base at J; junction bases unmatched: 3. The CDR3 totals 14 residues. Germline lookup yields CDR1 MNHNS and CDR2 SASEGT.

A word on this clonotype: One base away lies a much larger clone, so this may be a sequencing read error. The CDR3 DNA sequence: TGCGCCAGCACTGAAGACAGGGGGGACTACGAGCAGTACTTC. Its translation is CASTEDRGDYEQYF. This chain links TRBV10-2 with TRBJ2-7, with TRBD1 identical over 9 bases. Germline V gene data show CDR1 as WSHSY and CDR2 as SAAADI. The CDR3 is made up of 14 amino acids. V was clipped by 7 bases and J by 3 bases; unmatched bases: 7.

The rearrangement uses TRBV5-1 and TRBJ2-7; perhaps TRBD1 as D (5 bases). This CDR3 contains 13 residues. From germline, CDR1 is SGHRS and CDR2 YFSETQ. Deletions cut 4 bases from V and 6 bases from J, with 14 bases between. This CDR3 reads CASSRRENGEQYF. The CDR3 bases are TGCGCCAGCAGCCGCAGGGAAAATGGCGAGCAGTACTTC.

This clonotype appeared many times. The J gene is TRBJ2-5, the V gene TRBV10-3; the D call may be TRBD1 or TRBD2 (5 bases each). There are 13 residues in the CDR3. In germline, CDR1 is ENHRY, CDR2 SYGVKD. V was cut by 6 bases and J by 5 bases, with 13 bases left in between. The CDR3, as DNA: TGTGCCATCAGGGGGGAAGCCTTGGAGACCCAGTACTTC. It codes for CAIRGEALETQYF.

The rearrangement uses TRBV10-3 and TRBJ2-7; D is ambiguous. Trimming took off 10 bases at V and 2 bases at J, with 21 bases between the two ends. From germline, CDR1 is ENHRY and CDR2 SYGVKD. This CDR3 has 15 amino acids. CDR3 sequence (DNA): TGTGCCAGCACTGAGATGTCCCCGGTCCCCTACGAGCAGTACTTC. Residues: CASTEMSPVPYEQYF.

In its sample, this clonotype was seen many times. This rearrangement joins TRBV10-3 to TRBJ2-2; 11 bases are a match to TRBD1. The germline gives CDR1 ENHRY, CDR2 SYGVKD. This CDR3 has 18 amino acids. J was trimmed by 0 bases and V by 6 bases; bases with no gene match: 9. The CDR3, as DNA: TGTGCCATCAGAGCCCCCAGGGGACAGGGGGCGAACACCGGGGAGCTGTTTTTT. Translating it yields CAIRAPRGQGANTGELFF.

V usage is TRBV7-9 and J usage is TRBJ2-7, with 9 bases identical to TRBD1. V was clipped by 4 bases and J by 4 bases; unmatched bases: 5. CDR1 is SEHNR, CDR2 FQNEAQ, per germline (reference sequence). The CDR3 loop spans 14 amino acids. CDR3 nucleotides: TGTGCCAGCAGCTCCCATGGACAGGGGTACGAGCAGTACTTC. Amino acids: CASSSHGQGYEQYF.

This clonotype was seen many times. This sequence joins TRBV20-1 and TRBJ1-5, with D perhaps matching TRBD1 (5 bases). CDR3 size: 15 residues. V was cut by 1 base and J by 5 bases, with 15 bases left in between. Looked up from germline, CDR1 is DFQATT and CDR2 is SNEGSKA (reference sequence). In DNA form, the CDR3 reads TGCAGTGCTAGAGCGGGGGGGAGGGTCTATCAGCCCCAGCATTTT. Its translation is CSARAGGRVYQPQHF.

The rearrangement uses TRBV25-1 and TRBJ2-1; D unclear. V gave up 3 bases and J gave up 0 bases, with 9 bases separating them. CDR3 size: 15 residues. The germline CDR1 and CDR2 sequences are MGHDK and SYGVNS. The CDR3 DNA follows: TGTGCCAGCAGTGATAAGGGAATCTCCTACAATGAGCAGTTCTTC. As protein: CASSDKGISYNEQFF.

This clonotype was counted ten times or more. The V and J genes are TRBV20-1 and TRBJ1-5; TRBD1 matches at 10 bases. The CDR3 sequence is 15 residues long. From germline, CDR1 is DFQATT and CDR2 SNEGSKA (reference sequence). With 6 bases clipped from V and 3 bases from J, the junction kept 8 bases outside the gene matches. The CDR3 bases are TGCAGTGCACCCGGGACAGGGGCCGTCAATCAGCCCCAGCATTTT. This sequence encodes CSAPGTGAVNQPQHF.

The sample holds many counts of this clonotype. This chain links TRBV7-8 with TRBJ2-5; a weak D match, TRBD1 (6 bases). The germline V gene encodes CDR1 SGHVS and CDR2 FQNEAQ. Trimming left V 5 bases short and J 2 bases short, with 9 bases between. The CDR3 has 13 residues. The CDR3 nucleotides read TGTGCCAGCAGCATAGACAGGCAAGAGACCCAGTACTTC. Translated: CASSIDRQETQYF.

This clonotype was detected ten times or more. The CDR3 here is CASSLDGFLVDSNQPQHF. The CDR3 nucleotides read TGTGCCAGCAGCTTAGATGGGTTTCTGGTCGATAGCAATCAGCCCCAGCATTTT. The chain is built from TRBV7-8 and TRBJ1-5; D gene uncertain. Between the trimmed V and J ends, which lost 1 base and 0 bases, there was a span of 16 bases. Per germline, CDR1 SGHVS and CDR2 FQNEAQ. The CDR3 extends over 18 amino acids.

In this sample, this clonotype turned up a few times. The V and J genes are TRBV20-1 and TRBJ2-5, with TRBD2 matching 14 bases. The CDR3 is made up of 16 amino acids. V lost 5 bases and J lost 5; bases outside the gene matches: 10. From germline, CDR1 is DFQATT and CDR2 SNEGSKA (reference sequence). The CDR3 bases are TGCAGTGCTGATGGACTAGCGGGGGGTCCAGGGGAGACCCAGTACTTC. Translated: CSADGLAGGPGETQYF.

Regarding this clonotype: Its ends do not fully match the called genes, so a read error is possible. The genes are TRBV5-1 and TRBJ2-2; D is tentatively TRBD1 or TRBD2 (5 bases each). The germline V gene has CDR1 SGHRS and CDR2 YFSETQ. The CDR3 runs 16 residues. DNA of the CDR3: TGCGCCAGCAGCATGCTACCGGAGGCGGACACCGGGGAGCTGCTTTTT. Protein product: CASSMLPEADTGELLF.

Many counts were recorded for this clonotype. The chain joins TRBV7-9 to TRBJ2-5, with no clear D. Trimming stripped 5 bases from V and 5 bases from J, with 15 bases between. Germline V lookup: CDR1 SEHNR, CDR2 FQNEAQ (reference sequence). The CDR3 sequence is 14 residues long. The CDR3 sequence is CASSPEEDRETQYF. The CDR3 DNA reads as TGTGCCAGCAGCCCAGAAGAGGATCGGGAGACCCAGTACTTC.

The table lists this clonotype with many counts. A junction end diverges from the germline sequence, so it may reflect a read error. This chain joins TRBV7-2 and TRBJ2-7; perhaps TRBD1 as D (6 bases). In germline, CDR1 is SGHTA, CDR2 FQGNSA. The CDR3 extends over 12 amino acids. The CDR3 coding sequence is TGCGCCAGCAGCCACACAGGGTACGAGCAGTACTTC. It encodes CASSHTGYEQYF.

The chain joins TRBV27 to TRBJ2-7; 11 positions match TRBD1. CDR1 and CDR2 from the germline V gene are MNHEY and SMNVEV (reference sequence). After removal of 4 bases from V and 3 bases from J, the junction contained 11 bases not matched to a gene. CDR3 size: 17 residues. The CDR3 bases are TGTGCCAGCAGTTCAAGGACAGGGGGCGGTTATCGCTACGAGCAGTACTTC. This gives the protein CASSSRTGGGYRYEQYF.

This clonotype has a count of ten or more. The rearrangement links TRBV29-1 to TRBJ1-2; D uncertain. V was cut by 6 bases and J by 7 bases, with 6 bases left in between. CDR3 length equals 9 residues. Germline CDR1 SQVTM, CDR2 ANQGSEA. CDR3 sequence: CSVDAGYTF. In DNA form, the CDR3 reads TGCAGCGTGGACGCTGGCTACACCTTC.